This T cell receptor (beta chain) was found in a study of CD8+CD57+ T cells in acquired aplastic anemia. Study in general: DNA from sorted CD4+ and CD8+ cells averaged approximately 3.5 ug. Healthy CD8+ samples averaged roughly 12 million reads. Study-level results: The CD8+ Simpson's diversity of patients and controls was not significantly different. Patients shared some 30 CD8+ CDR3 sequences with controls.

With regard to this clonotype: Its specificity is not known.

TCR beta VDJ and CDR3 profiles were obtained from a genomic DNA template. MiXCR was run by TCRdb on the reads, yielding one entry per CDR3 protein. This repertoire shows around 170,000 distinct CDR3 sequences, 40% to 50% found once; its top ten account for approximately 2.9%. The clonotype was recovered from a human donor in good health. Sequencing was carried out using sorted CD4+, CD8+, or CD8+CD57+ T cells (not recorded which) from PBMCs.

The CDR3 DNA sequence: TGCGCCAGCAGCTTTGCCGCAGATACGCAGTATTTT. The encoded protein is CASSFAADTQYF. The chain has TRBV5-1 and TRBJ2-3; D gene uncertain. In germline, CDR1 is SGHRS, CDR2 YFSETQ. The V end was cut by 2 bases, the J end by 4 bases, with 5 bases between. This CDR3 is built from 12 residues.